This is a list of T cell receptor beta chains from one sample in a study of siplizumab effects on memory and regulatory T cells. Method: immunoSEQ multiplex PCR; TCRdb's copy keeps in-frame clones and lacks some. The sample includes about 50,000 clones, 93% of them seen just once. Input material: CD8+ T cells sorted from blood. The origin of the receptors is a human donor in good health. Each CDR3 is given with its conserved first and last residue. A D gene is named only where the DNA matches it firmly. Part of the rows lack a size; the others show once, few, many or a class for expanded clones.

abundance: .
j_gene: TRBJ2-7
v_gene: TRBV5-1
d_gene: TRBD2
CDR3nt: TGCGCCAGCAGCGCCGGGGGGCGGGGGGTCGACGAGCAGTACTTC
CDR3aa: CASSAGGRGVDEQYF

abundance: once
j_gene: TRBJ2-7
v_gene: TRBV5-4
d_gene: .
CDR3nt: TGTGCCAGCAGCTTGGCCGAGGCGGTCCAAGCCTACGAGCAGTACTTC
CDR3aa: CASSLAEAVQAYEQYF

abundance: .
j_gene: TRBJ1-5
v_gene: TRBV18
d_gene: .
CDR3nt: TGTGCCAGCTCACGAACAGGGTATCAGCCCCAGCATTTT
CDR3aa: CASSRTGYQPQHF

abundance: once
j_gene: TRBJ2-3
v_gene: TRBV10-2
d_gene: .
CDR3nt: TGCGCCAGCATTGTTCCAAGCACAGATACGCAGTATTTT
CDR3aa: CASIVPSTDTQYF

abundance: .
j_gene: TRBJ2-1
v_gene: TRBV15
d_gene: TRBD2
CDR3nt: TGTGCCACCAGCAGAGAGATAGCGGGAGTCGGTAATGAGCAGTTCTTC
CDR3aa: CATSREIAGVGNEQFF

abundance: .
j_gene: TRBJ2-6
v_gene: TRBV7-9
d_gene: TRBD2
CDR3nt: TGTGCCAGCAGCCCGGGGACTAGCGGTTCTAACTCTGGGGCCAACGTCCTGACTTTC
CDR3aa: CASSPGTSGSNSGANVLTF

abundance: .
j_gene: TRBJ2-7
v_gene: TRBV18
d_gene: TRBD2
CDR3nt: TGTGCCAGCTCACTGACTAGCGAGGCCGAGCAGTACTTC
CDR3aa: CASSLTSEAEQYF

abundance: .
j_gene: TRBJ2-1
v_gene: TRBV9
d_gene: TRBD2
CDR3nt: TGTGCCAGCAGCTCCCAGCGGGAGGGCCTCCTAAATTCATACAATGAGCAGTTCTTC
CDR3aa: CASSSQREGLLNSYNEQFF

abundance: .
j_gene: TRBJ2-1
v_gene: TRBV29-1
d_gene: TRBD1
CDR3nt: TGCAGCGTTGGGCAGACTCCGGGACAGGGTATCTTTCTCACAAATGAGCAGTTCTTC
CDR3aa: CSVGQTPGQGIFLTNEQFF

abundance: .
j_gene: TRBJ1-2
v_gene: TRBV19
d_gene: .
CDR3nt: TGTGCCAGTAGTATTAGCCAGGGGACCCTAGATGGCTACACCTTC
CDR3aa: CASSISQGTLDGYTF

abundance: .
j_gene: TRBJ2-3
v_gene: TRBV7-3
d_gene: TRBD2
CDR3nt: TGTGCCAGCAGCTTAACGTCTAGCGGCGATAACACAGATACGCAGTATTTT
CDR3aa: CASSLTSSGDNTDTQYF

abundance: .
j_gene: TRBJ1-2
v_gene: TRBV2
d_gene: TRBD1
CDR3nt: TGTGCCAGCGGACCAAGGGGGCAGGTTGGCTACACCTTC
CDR3aa: CASGPRGQVGYTF

abundance: .
j_gene: TRBJ2-3
v_gene: TRBV7-9
d_gene: .
CDR3nt: TGTGCCAGCAGCGGTGGACTTTCTGTCACAGATACGCAGTATTTT
CDR3aa: CASSGGLSVTDTQYF

abundance: few
j_gene: TRBJ2-7
v_gene: TRBV28
d_gene: .
CDR3nt: TGTGCCAGCAGCCCTCCGGAGCGCCGAGACTACGAGCAGTACTTC
CDR3aa: CASSPPERRDYEQYF

abundance: .
j_gene: TRBJ2-7
v_gene: TRBV11-1
d_gene: TRBD2
CDR3nt: TGTGCCAGCAGCTTAAAACGGAGCGGGATGGCCTACGAGCAGTACTTC
CDR3aa: CASSLKRSGMAYEQYF

abundance: .
j_gene: TRBJ2-5
v_gene: TRBV27
d_gene: .
CDR3nt: TGTGCCAGCAGTTTATCTTATCCGAGGAGTTTCCAAGAGACCCAGTACTTC
CDR3aa: CASSLSYPRSFQETQYF

abundance: .
j_gene: TRBJ2-2
v_gene: TRBV28
d_gene: .
CDR3nt: TGTGCCAGCAGTCCCCACAGGGTCACCGGGGAGCTGTTTTTT
CDR3aa: CASSPHRVTGELFF

abundance: .
j_gene: TRBJ1-6
v_gene: TRBV25-1
d_gene: .
CDR3nt: TGTGCCAGCAGAGGGCCTTTCGGAGGGGAACGTTCACCCCTCCACTTT
CDR3aa: CASRGPFGGERSPLHF

abundance: .
j_gene: TRBJ2-1
v_gene: TRBV14
d_gene: .
CDR3nt: TGTGCCAGCAGCCAAGTTACATACAGGGTTCGGGTCAATGAGCAGTTCTTC
CDR3aa: CASSQVTYRVRVNEQFF

abundance: .
j_gene: TRBJ1-1
v_gene: TRBV5-6
d_gene: .
CDR3nt: TGTGCCAGCAGCGCGACCACTGAAGCTTTCTTT
CDR3aa: CASSATTEAFF

abundance: .
j_gene: TRBJ2-7
v_gene: TRBV7-9
d_gene: TRBD1
CDR3nt: TGTGCCAGCAGTCGTTTGGGGACAGGGGAGCAGTACTTC
CDR3aa: CASSRLGTGEQYF

abundance: once
j_gene: TRBJ1-1
v_gene: TRBV27
d_gene: .
CDR3nt: TGTGCCAGCAGCAAGGGAGGGACTGAAGCTTTCTTT
CDR3aa: CASSKGGTEAFF

abundance: .
j_gene: TRBJ2-7
v_gene: TRBV5-4
d_gene: .
CDR3nt: TGTGCCAGCAGCATCGTGCCCCGGGACGGACCCTACGAGCAGTACTTC
CDR3aa: CASSIVPRDGPYEQYF

abundance: .
j_gene: TRBJ2-2
v_gene: TRBV5-1
d_gene: TRBD2
CDR3nt: TGCGCCAGCAGCCCTTGGACTAGCGGGAGTACCGGGGAGCTGTTTTTT
CDR3aa: CASSPWTSGSTGELFF

abundance: .
j_gene: TRBJ2-7
v_gene: TRBV6-5
d_gene: .
CDR3nt: TGTGCCAGCAGTCCGGGACATAGCCCCTACGAGCAGTACTTC
CDR3aa: CASSPGHSPYEQYF

abundance: once
j_gene: TRBJ2-3
v_gene: TRBV7-9
d_gene: TRBD2
CDR3nt: TGTGCCAGCAGCTCAATAGTAGCGGGAGCTGGAGATACGCAGTATTTT
CDR3aa: CASSSIVAGAGDTQYF

abundance: .
j_gene: TRBJ1-5
v_gene: TRBV5-6
d_gene: .
CDR3nt: TGTGCCAGCAGCCACCAAGGGACCCATTGGGCCCAGCATTTT
CDR3aa: CASSHQGTHWAQHF

abundance: .
j_gene: TRBJ2-7
v_gene: TRBV10-3
d_gene: .
CDR3nt: TGTGCCATCAGTGTGGACGGATCCTACGAGCAGTACTTC
CDR3aa: CAISVDGSYEQYF

abundance: .
j_gene: TRBJ2-7
v_gene: TRBV6-1
d_gene: .
CDR3nt: TGTGCCAGCAGTGAACGGGCGACAGCCTACGAGCAGTACTTC
CDR3aa: CASSERATAYEQYF

abundance: .
j_gene: TRBJ1-3
v_gene: TRBV30
d_gene: .
CDR3nt: TGTGCCTGGGGCGTGGGGGATGGAAACACCATATATTTT
CDR3aa: CAWGVGDGNTIYF

abundance: .
j_gene: TRBJ2-7
v_gene: TRBV13
d_gene: TRBD2
CDR3nt: TGTGCCAGCAGCACTCGGACTAGCGGGAGACATCACGAGCAGTACTTC
CDR3aa: CASSTRTSGRHHEQYF

abundance: .
j_gene: TRBJ2-3
v_gene: TRBV7-9
d_gene: .
CDR3nt: TGTGCCAGCAACCCTATGGGGGAGACCACAGATACGCAGTATTTT
CDR3aa: CASNPMGETTDTQYF

abundance: once
j_gene: TRBJ2-7
v_gene: TRBV9
d_gene: .
CDR3nt: TGTGCCAGCAGCGTAGGGGTTAGCTCCTACGAGCAGTACTTC
CDR3aa: CASSVGVSSYEQYF

abundance: .
j_gene: TRBJ1-5
v_gene: TRBV4-1
d_gene: TRBD1
CDR3nt: TGCGCCAGCAGCCAATTATCTGGGACAGTCAATCAGCCCCAGCATTTT
CDR3aa: CASSQLSGTVNQPQHF

abundance: once
j_gene: TRBJ2-7
v_gene: TRBV15
d_gene: .
CDR3nt: TGTGCCACCAGCAGAGGGGGAGGCCCCTCCTACGAGCAGTACTTC
CDR3aa: CATSRGGGPSYEQYF

abundance: once
j_gene: TRBJ1-1
v_gene: TRBV7-9
d_gene: .
CDR3nt: TGTGCCAGCAGCTTAGTTCAGGGGGAAGCTTTCTTT
CDR3aa: CASSLVQGEAFF

abundance: few
j_gene: TRBJ2-1
v_gene: TRBV9
d_gene: TRBD2
CDR3nt: TGTGCCAGCAGCGTAACTAGCGGGAGTCTGGATGAGCAGTTCTTC
CDR3aa: CASSVTSGSLDEQFF

abundance: .
j_gene: TRBJ2-7
v_gene: TRBV7-3
d_gene: .
CDR3nt: TGTGCCAGCAGCTTAAATCCCCTCTACGAGCAGTACTTC
CDR3aa: CASSLNPLYEQYF

abundance: .
j_gene: TRBJ2-1
v_gene: TRBV30
d_gene: TRBD2
CDR3nt: TGTGCCTGGGACGGTAGCGGGGCCACCTACAATGAGCAGTTCTTC
CDR3aa: CAWDGSGATYNEQFF

abundance: once
j_gene: TRBJ1-1
v_gene: TRBV5-5
d_gene: TRBD1
CDR3nt: TGTGCCAGCAGCTTGATAACAGGGGGCGCCTCCGGAGCTTTCTTT
CDR3aa: CASSLITGGASGAFF

abundance: .
j_gene: TRBJ2-3
v_gene: TRBV13
d_gene: .
CDR3nt: TGTGCCAGCAGGGAAGGGACAGATACGCAGTATTTT
CDR3aa: CASREGTDTQYF

abundance: .
j_gene: TRBJ2-5
v_gene: TRBV6-1
d_gene: .
CDR3nt: TGTGCCAGCAGTGTCAAGACGGGAGACCAAGAGACCCAGTACTTC
CDR3aa: CASSVKTGDQETQYF

abundance: .
j_gene: TRBJ2-2
v_gene: TRBV27
d_gene: TRBD2
CDR3nt: TGTGCCAGCACGCTAACCCGGGGGGCCGGGGAGCTGTTTTTT
CDR3aa: CASTLTRGAGELFF

abundance: .
j_gene: TRBJ2-7
v_gene: TRBV15
d_gene: .
CDR3nt: TGTGCCACCAGCAGGGAAGGGCTTGTTTCCTACGAGCAGTACTTC
CDR3aa: CATSREGLVSYEQYF

abundance: .
j_gene: TRBJ2-7
v_gene: TRBV5-5
d_gene: .
CDR3nt: TGTGCCAGCAGCCCCACGGACTCTATTTACGAGCAGTACTTC
CDR3aa: CASSPTDSIYEQYF

abundance: .
j_gene: TRBJ2-1
v_gene: TRBV11-3
d_gene: TRBD2
CDR3nt: TGTGCCAGCAGCTTCGCCCCCTTAGCGGGAGGGTACAATGAGCAGTTCTTC
CDR3aa: CASSFAPLAGGYNEQFF

abundance: once
j_gene: TRBJ1-2
v_gene: TRBV25-1
d_gene: .
CDR3nt: TGTGCCAGCAGCGGGCAATTCGGGACTGATGCTAACTATGGCTACACCTTC
CDR3aa: CASSGQFGTDANYGYTF

abundance: .
j_gene: TRBJ2-3
v_gene: TRBV27
d_gene: TRBD2
CDR3nt: TGTGCCAGCAGTCCCGGACTAGACCCAGATACGCAGTATTTT
CDR3aa: CASSPGLDPDTQYF

abundance: .
j_gene: TRBJ2-7
v_gene: TRBV15
d_gene: .
CDR3nt: TGTGCCACCAGCAGAGATGCCAGGGAGCAGTACTTC
CDR3aa: CATSRDAREQYF

abundance: .
j_gene: TRBJ2-7
v_gene: TRBV28
d_gene: .
CDR3nt: TGTGCCAGCGGAAGTGCAGGGTACAACGAGCAGTACTTC
CDR3aa: CASGSAGYNEQYF

abundance: .
j_gene: TRBJ2-2
v_gene: TRBV11-2
d_gene: .
CDR3nt: TGTGCCAGCAGCTTAGTTTTCGGGGAGCTGTTTTTT
CDR3aa: CASSLVFGELFF

abundance: .
j_gene: TRBJ1-4
v_gene: TRBV7-6
d_gene: TRBD1
CDR3nt: TGTGCCAGCAGCTACAGGGGCGTTAATGAAAAACTGTTTTTT
CDR3aa: CASSYRGVNEKLFF

abundance: .
j_gene: TRBJ1-5
v_gene: TRBV28
d_gene: .
CDR3nt: TGTGCCAGCACCGGCAGGGGAGGGTATCAGCCCCAGCATTTT
CDR3aa: CASTGRGGYQPQHF

abundance: once
j_gene: TRBJ2-2
v_gene: TRBV30
d_gene: .
CDR3nt: TGTGCCTGGAGGTCTTCGTACACCGGGGAGCTGTTTTTT
CDR3aa: CAWRSSYTGELFF

abundance: .
j_gene: TRBJ1-5
v_gene: TRBV27
d_gene: .
CDR3nt: TGTGCCAGCAGTCCAGTTCCACCCGGTCAGCCCCAGCATTTT
CDR3aa: CASSPVPPGQPQHF